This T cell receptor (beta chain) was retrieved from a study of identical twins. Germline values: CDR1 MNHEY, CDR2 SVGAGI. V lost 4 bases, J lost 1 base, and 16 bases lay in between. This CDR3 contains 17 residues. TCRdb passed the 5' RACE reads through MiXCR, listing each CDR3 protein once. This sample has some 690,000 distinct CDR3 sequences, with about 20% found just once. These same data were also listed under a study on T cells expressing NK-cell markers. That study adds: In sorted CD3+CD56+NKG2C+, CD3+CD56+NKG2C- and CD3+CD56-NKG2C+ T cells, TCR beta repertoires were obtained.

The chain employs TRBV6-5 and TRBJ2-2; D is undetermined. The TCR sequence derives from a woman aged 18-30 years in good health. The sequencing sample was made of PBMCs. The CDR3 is CASSFQPLHGNTGELFF. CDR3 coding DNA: TGTGCCAGCAGTTTCCAACCTCTACACGGGAACACCGGGGAGCTGTTTTTT.